Below, one T cell receptor beta chain is given with its context. The target of this receptor is not known. No qualities accompany the bases; no much larger clone lies one base away. Trimming takes 3 bases from V and 1 base from J, and the germline ends sit 9 bases apart. CDR1 and CDR2, per the germline V gene, are SGHTA and FQGNSA. Including cysteine and phenylalanine, the CDR3 has 15 amino acids. The CDR3 DNA has 45 bases and is translated from base 1. The entry originates in a study of blood T cell repertoires in COVID-19 (dated by TCRdb to about 2020). About the investigation overall: Samples covering the acute and convalescent phases of COVID-19 were provided by collaborators in the United States, Italy and Spain. The prospective study material was composed of cDNA or gDNA derived from T cells, B-cell-depleted T cells, or PBMCs. Subjects who had been exposed to COVID-19, were actively infected with it, or had recovered from it provided the deeply sampled blood TCRbeta repertoires that made up the dataset. The repertoires were released in a freely available public database meant as a resource for research on the immune response to SARS-CoV-2. Samples were obtained from the ongoing ImmuneRACE study (first 160 participants) and from some 1,200 subjects provided by 6 global collaborators. Sample metadata almost always included a de-identified subject ID, COVID-19 status, age in years and sex. Where available, HLA class I and class II types were obtained from metadata supplied by the sample provider rather than from assay-based typing.

TCRbeta CDR3 regions were amplified from genomic DNA by means of the immunoSEQ Assay, a bias-controlled multiplex PCR. Per the authors' processing: Within the assay, amplification of reference gene primers was used to estimate how many nucleated cells each sample contained. To quantify the absolute abundance of each unique TCRbeta CDR3 rearrangement, sequence reads were collapsed and filtered. Productive Simpson clonality was computed per sample as the square root of Simpson's diversity index over productive rearrangements. Sourced from immuneACCESS, this table was stored by TCRdb with only in-frame sequences that have V and J called. A share of the clones is absent; for the studies checked, an unresolved V gene accounts for under half, and the remainder has no known explanation. That table supplies the V and J calls and clone size; D and trimming were determined from the DNA. This sample has 150,000 to 200,000 clones in its table, and 65% to 90% of those were observed once. The ten largest clones capture more than 4.5% of the sample.

The research as a whole found: Clinical and demographic metadata were provided uncurated, with the amount varying by source and participant.

Enrolling through a virtual design, the prospective study's participants ranged in age from roughly 18 to 89 years and lived across 20 to 30 United States geographic areas. To assign participants to cohorts, the prospective study relied on clinical history that participants themselves reported in a screening survey and a study questionnaire. Mobile phlebotomists in the prospective study collected whole blood, serum and a nasopharyngeal or oropharyngeal swab from every participant. Participants in the prospective study had the option to provide additional blood draws and questionnaires over a 2-month period. Prospective study blood samples were shipped either frozen or at room temperature before DNA extraction.

The sequencing sample was made of PBMCs or T cells enriched from blood (not recorded which). The chain employs TRBV7-2 and TRBJ2-2, with the D gene not confidently named. The sequence was collected from a woman aged 60-70 years with acute COVID-19. Here is the DNA: TGTGCCAGCAGCTTGTCGGTGCGGAACACCGGGGAGCTGTTTTTT. The encoded protein is CASSLSVRNTGELFF.